This T cell receptor (beta chain) was found in a study of brain T cells in children with intractable seizures. TCRdb keeps only in-frame clones here, not all; method: immunoSEQ multiplex PCR. The profile shows about 110,000 clones, 85% to 95% of them singletons. Germline trimming cut 6 bases from V and 8 bases from J; bases unmatched to any gene: 8. CDR1 and CDR2 from the germline V gene are MDHEN and SYDVKM. The CDR3 has 15 residues. The origin of this receptor is a boy less than two years old with hemimegalencephaly and intractable seizures. V usage is TRBV28 and J usage is TRBJ1-5; 12 bases map to TRBD1. The sequences come from peripheral blood, collected at surgery. CDR3 protein: CASSSGTGGIKPQHF. CDR3 DNA: TGTGCCAGCAGCTCAGGGACAGGGGGCATCAAGCCCCAGCATTTT.